This is a list of T cell receptor beta chains from one sample in a study of T cells after yellow fever vaccination. A single record per CDR3 protein comes from TCRdb applying MiXCR to the 5' RACE reads. Of about 320,000 distinct CDR3 sequences in the sample, around 13% were seen once. The input for sequencing was CD4+ T cells sorted from PBMCs, taken 15 days after the yellow fever booster vaccination. These receptors originate from a man younger than 35 who received the YFV17D yellow fever vaccine. The CDR3 runs from the conserved cysteine through the conserved F or W. D genes are given only for firm matches. Size values are once, few and many counts, or a class for expanded clones, and some rows have none.

TRBJ2-5 TRBV12-3/TRBV12-4 . . TGTGCCAGCAGTTATGACCAAGAGACCCAGTACTTC CASSYDQETQYF
TRBJ1-6 TRBV5-1 TRBD1 few TGCGCCAGCAGCTTCTCCGGGACAGAGGCCCTCCACTTT CASSFSGTEALHF
TRBJ2-5 TRBV9 . . TGTGCCAGCAGCGTAGCGGACGGGCTAGGGGGGCAAGAGACCCAGTACTTC CASSVADGLGGQETQYF
TRBJ2-7 TRBV20-1 . . TGCAGCCTAGGAGGGCGGTACGAGCAGTACTTC CSLGGRYEQYF
TRBJ1-1 TRBV6-6 . once TGTGCCACCTCGTGGGCCTTGGGCACTGAAGCTTTCTTT CATSWALGTEAFF
TRBJ2-2 TRBV18 . few TGTGCCAGCTCACCGTTCAGCTACATGAACACCGGGGAGCTGTTTTTT CASSPFSYMNTGELFF
TRBJ1-1 TRBV5-1 . . TGCGCCAGCAGCTTGTATACGGCGAACACTGAAGCTTTCTTT CASSLYTANTEAFF
TRBJ2-5 TRBV4-2 . . TGTGCCAGCAGCCAAGATGACTATGGCGGTTCACAAGAGACCCAGTACTTC CASSQDDYGGSQETQYF
TRBJ1-1 TRBV28 . few TGTGCCAGCAGTACCCCGGGAACTGAAGCTTTCTTT CASSTPGTEAFF
TRBJ2-1 TRBV6-6 . many TGTGCCAGCACCGAAGGGGGTGAGCAGTTCTTC CASTEGGEQFF
TRBJ1-3 TRBV4-3 . many TGCGCCAGCAGCCAAGCTTCATCCCCAGTTCCCCGAAACACCATATATTTT CASSQASSPVPRNTIYF
TRBJ1-1 TRBV10-3 . . TGTGCCATCAGTGGTCAGGGTGTGGCTGAAGCTTTCTTT CAISGQGVAEAFF
TRBJ2-7 TRBV7-2 TRBD1 few TGTGCCAGCAGCTGGGGGGACAGGGCCTCCGAGCAGTACTTC CASSWGDRASEQYF
TRBJ2-5 TRBV10-3 TRBD2 few TGTGCCATCAGTGAGTTTCCCCAGCGGGGGGGCCTGAAGACCCAGTACTTC CAISEFPQRGGLKTQYF
TRBJ2-3 TRBV7-9 . few TGTGCCAGCAGCCCCAGGGGTGACTGGGCAAGGACAGATACGCAGTATTTT CASSPRGDWARTDTQYF
TRBJ1-1 TRBV29-1 . few TGCAGCGTTGCTACTGTGAACACTGAAGCTTTCTTT CSVATVNTEAFF
TRBJ1-2 TRBV7-9 . . TGTGCCAGCAGCGCAGTGGGGTCTAACTATGGCTACACCTTC CASSAVGSNYGYTF
TRBJ1-1 TRBV18 . few TGTGCCAGCTCACCATTGAACACAGTGAACACTGAAGCTTTCTTT CASSPLNTVNTEAFF
TRBJ2-5 TRBV6-1 . few TGTGCCAGCAGCTACAGGGTAGGGGAGACCCAGTACTTC CASSYRVGETQYF
TRBJ2-5 TRBV5-1 TRBD2 . TGCGCCAGCAGCTTGGCGGGGACTAGCAGTCAAGAGACCCAGTACTTC CASSLAGTSSQETQYF
TRBJ2-5 TRBV5-1 . few TGCGCCAGCAGCTTTTTCGCAGTACAAGAGACCCAGTACTTC CASSFFAVQETQYF
TRBJ2-7 TRBV5-1 . . TGCGCCAGCAAAAGCCAGGGAGCCACCTACGAGCAGTACTTC CASKSQGATYEQYF